The 9 T cell receptor beta chains listed next were all sequenced from one sample in a study of T cells after yellow fever vaccination. TCRdb passed the 5' RACE reads through MiXCR, listing each CDR3 protein once. The sample has some 250,000 distinct CDR3 sequences, roughly 3.7% seen once; the top ten hold around 20%. The specimen was PBMCs, collected 15 days after the yellow fever booster vaccination. The receptors here all came from a man younger than 35 who received the YFV17D yellow fever vaccine.

This clonotype was counted many times. The rearrangement uses TRBV6-6 and TRBJ2-5; 9 bases match TRBD2. The V and J ends lost 7 bases and 2 bases, in that order; junction bases with no gene match: 8. The CDR3 length is 15 residues. Germline V gene data show CDR1 as MNHNY and CDR2 as SVGAGI (reference sequence). CDR3 in amino acids: CASIPAGGPQETQYF. Written as DNA, the CDR3 is TGTGCCAGCATCCCGGCGGGGGGGCCTCAAGAGACCCAGTACTTC.

The chain has TRBV7-3 and TRBJ2-1, with D possibly being TRBD1 (6 bases). Deletions cut 4 bases from V and 9 bases from J, with 10 bases between. CDR1 and CDR2 from the germline V gene are SGHTA and FQGTGA. The CDR3 consists of 12 residues. CDR3 sequence reads: CASSYTQGEQFF. The CDR3 bases are TGTGCCAGCAGCTACACACAGGGTGAGCAGTTCTTC.

Ten or more counts support this clonotype. The CDR3 loop reads CASSRFFGSEQFF. The CDR3, as DNA: TGTGCCAGCAGCCGTTTCTTCGGGAGTGAGCAGTTCTTC. The chain recombines TRBV7-9 with TRBJ2-1; D is perhaps TRBD2 (6 bases). V was trimmed by 5 bases and J by 9 bases, leaving 14 bases between them. Germline lookup yields CDR1 SEHNR and CDR2 FQNEAQ (reference sequence). The CDR3 totals 13 residues. Drawing the rest from reference TRBV7-9 and TRBJ2-1, the complete variable domain is DTGVSQNPRHKITKRGQNVTFRCDPISEHNRLYWYRQTLGQGPEFLTYFQNEAQLEKSRLLSDRFSAERPKGSFSTLEIQRTEQGDSAMYLCASSRFFGSEQFFGPGTRLTVL.

The genes are TRBV9 and TRBJ1-1; maybe TRBD1 (6 bases). This CDR3 is 16 amino acids long. CDR1 and CDR2 (germline): SGDLS, YYNGEE. Trimming cost V 2 bases and J 3 bases, with 17 bases left between them. The CDR3 reads CASSVGGPYSYTEAFF. In nucleotides, the CDR3 is TGTGCCAGCAGCGTTGGGGGGCCATATTCATACACTGAAGCTTTCTTT.

There are many counts of this clonotype. The rearrangement joins TRBV3-1 to TRBJ1-2; a weak D match, TRBD1 (5 bases). This CDR3 contains 15 residues. V shed 6 bases and J shed 2 bases, with 16 bases lying between them. Germline V lookup: CDR1 LGHDT, CDR2 YNNKEL (reference sequence). Here the CDR3 reads CASRPWGDRNYGYTF. The CDR3 DNA reads TGTGCCAGCAGGCCCTGGGGGGACCGGAACTATGGCTACACCTTC. Full variable domain (missing parts from reference TRBV3-1 and TRBJ1-2): DTAVSQTPKYLVTQMGNDKSIKCEQNLGHDTMYWYKQDSKKFLKIMFSYNNKELIINETVPNRFSPKSPDKAHLNLHINSLELGDSAVYFCASRPWGDRNYGYTFGSGTRLTVV.

This clonotype was counted many times. The chain combines TRBV7-2 with TRBJ1-4; 10 bases agree with TRBD1. V dropped 5 bases and J dropped 5; count of bases not matched to a gene: 2. The CDR3 runs 14 residues. Per the germline V gene, CDR1 is SGHTA and CDR2 is FQGNSA. CDR3 amino acids: CASSTDRGNEKLFF. For the CDR3, the DNA is TGTGCCAGCAGCACGGACAGGGGGAATGAAAAACTGTTTTTT. The variable domain in full, with the rest retrieved from reference TRBV7-2 and TRBJ1-4, is GAGVSQSPSNKVTEKGKDVELRCDPISGHTALYWYRQSLGQGLEFLIYFQGNSAPDKSGLPSDRFSAERTGGSVSTLTIQRTQQEDSAVYLCASSTDRGNEKLFFGSGTQLSVL.

This clonotype was observed at least ten times. J is TRBJ2-4 and V is TRBV2; possible D gene TRBD1, 6 bases. The CDR3 has 12 amino acids. Germline-derived CDR1 and CDR2 are SNHLY and FYNNEI. Trimming shortened V by 3 bases and J by 6 bases, and 6 bases separated the two germline ends. The DNA of the CDR3 is TGTGCCAGCAGTGAGGACAGAAACATTCAGTACTTC. Amino acid sequence: CASSEDRNIQYF.

Ten or more counts support this clonotype. The DNA for the CDR3 is TGCAGTGCTCCCAGAGCAGGGAAGGCTGAAGCTTTCTTT. Protein product: CSAPRAGKAEAFF. The rearrangement uses TRBV20-1 and TRBJ1-1, with TRBD1 as a possible D gene (5 bases). V was clipped by 5 bases and J by 6 bases, with 16 bases between them. There are 13 residues in the CDR3. From germline, CDR1 is DFQATT and CDR2 SNEGSKA (reference sequence).

This clonotype was seen ten or more times. This sequence joins TRBV28 and TRBJ1-1, with a possible D match to TRBD1 (6 bases). Trimming took off 6 bases at V and 4 bases at J, with 12 bases between the two ends. CDR1 MDHEN and CDR2 SYDVKM come from the germline V gene. The CDR3 loop spans 13 amino acids. CDR3 amino acids: CASRITGITEAFF. In DNA form, the CDR3 reads TGTGCCAGCAGGATCACAGGGATCACTGAAGCTTTCTTT.